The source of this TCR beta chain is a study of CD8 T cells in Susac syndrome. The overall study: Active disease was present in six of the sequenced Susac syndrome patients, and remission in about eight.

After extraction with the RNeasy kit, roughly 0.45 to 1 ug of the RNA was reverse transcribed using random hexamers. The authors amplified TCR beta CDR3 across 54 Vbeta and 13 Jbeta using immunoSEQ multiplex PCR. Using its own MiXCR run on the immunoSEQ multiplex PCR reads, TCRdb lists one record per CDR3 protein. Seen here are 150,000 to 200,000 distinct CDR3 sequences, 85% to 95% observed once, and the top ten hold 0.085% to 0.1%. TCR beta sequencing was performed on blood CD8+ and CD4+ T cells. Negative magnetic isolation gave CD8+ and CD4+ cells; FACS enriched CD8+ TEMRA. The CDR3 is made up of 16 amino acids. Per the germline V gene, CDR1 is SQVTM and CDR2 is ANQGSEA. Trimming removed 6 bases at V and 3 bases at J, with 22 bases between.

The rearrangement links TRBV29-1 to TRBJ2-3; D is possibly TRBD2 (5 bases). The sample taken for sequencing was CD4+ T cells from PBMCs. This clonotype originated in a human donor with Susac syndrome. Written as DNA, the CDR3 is TGCAGCGTCACTGGAACTATTAAGAGGGCGACAGATACGCAGTATTTT. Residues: CSVTGTIKRATDTQYF.